This T cell receptor beta chain was documented in a study of vaccination and CD4 T cells after COVID-19. Study-wide background: Six men and four women formed the convalescents, two being Hispanic. For control cultures, the treatment was a CEFX pool, an HIV-1 Nef pool, or no peptide. General study findings and limits: Convalescent patients displayed spike mono-reactivity in 304 of 307 vaccine-specific clones.

The length of the CDR3 is 15 residues. Unmatched junction bases numbered 2, after V lost 4 bases and J lost 0 bases. The germline V gene has CDR1 SGHTA and CDR2 FQGNSA. By sample fraction, this clonotype is medium-sized (0.01 to 0.1%). As yet, its antigen is unknown. Documented treatment: roughly 11-day PBMC culture with coronavirus spike peptide pools or control peptides (ViraFEST assay). The Oncomine TCR Beta short-read assay was applied to DNA of cultured CD4+ T cells. TCRdb itself ran the PCR reads through MiXCR, one entry per CDR3 protein. The sample records 3,500 to 4,500 distinct CDR3 sequences, around 23% being singletons.

The receptor was isolated from a human donor who had recovered from COVID-19. The gene calls are TRBV7-2 and TRBJ2-7; 11 bases map to TRBD1. Sequencing was performed on CD4+ T cells from blood, cultured in vitro, taken after SARS-CoV-2 vaccination. CDR3 loop: CASSSGQGASYEQYF. In DNA form, the CDR3 reads TGTGCCAGCAGCTCCGGACAGGGGGCCTCCTACGAGCAGTACTTC.